This T cell receptor (beta chain) is from a study of shared T cell receptors in the human thymus. CDR1 is SNHLY and CDR2 is FYNNEI in the germline V gene. The CDR3 length is 16 residues. The trim removed 6 bases at V and 0 bases at J, leaving 8 bases unmatched. Profiling relied on immunoSEQ multiplex PCR, and the TCRdb table lists in-frame clones only, not all of them. The sample yields under 700,000 clones, around 78% seen once. These sequences were also reported in another study, on human thymus T cells. In that study: Congenital heart defects were the reason for the corrective surgery that the donors, healthy Finnish infants, were having. Obtained as resections during corrective heart surgery, the thymus tissue was then studied.

The chain uses TRBV2 and TRBJ2-1; 7 nucleotides line up with TRBD1. Specimen: thymocytes. This sequence was found in a boy under two years old with a congenital heart defect. The CDR3 sequence is CASSTGTESSYNEQFF. CDR3 nucleotide sequence: TGTGCCAGCAGCACCGGGACAGAGAGCTCCTACAATGAGCAGTTCTTC.